The TCR beta chain described here comes from a study of shared clonotypes between healthy human individuals. V lost 0 bases to trimming and J lost 1 base, with 9 bases between them. The CDR3 loop spans 16 amino acids. Germline lookup yields CDR1 MNHEY and CDR2 SVGAGI. CD4+ cells yielded CD45RA+ naive and CD45RA-negative memory subsets. To note about this clone: Antigen unknown.

Study observations and caveats: When naive CD4 clonotypes were compared across a few donors, about 4.9% were shared. Clonotypes not shared had lower generation probabilities than those common to all four donors.

Deep-level settings were used for running the assay. TCRdb keeps only in-frame clones here, not all; method: immunoSEQ multiplex PCR. The sample gives around 510,000 clones, 95% to 96% of which show up once; about 0.068% is in the top ten. The chain uses TRBV6-5 and TRBJ2-2, with D possibly being TRBD2 (5 bases). Sequenced: naive CD4+ T cells sorted from blood. The subset is: CD45RA+ positively selected. The clonotype was recovered from a woman in her 30s in good health. The CDR3 DNA reads as TGTGCCAGCAGTTACTCGAGAGGAGGGAACACCGGGGAGCTGTTTTTT. It translates to CASSYSRGGNTGELFF.